The 9 T cell receptor beta chains given below trace back to one sample, sequenced in a study of CD8+ T cells in alopecia areata. Extraction and reverse transcription of RNA yielded cDNA as the sequencing template. Method: immunoSEQ multiplex PCR; TCRdb's copy keeps in-frame clones and lacks some. The table records approximately 120,000 clones, roughly 50% of them present only once. Sequenced: NKG2D-low CD8+ T cells sorted from blood. The receptors originated from a human donor with alopecia areata.

This clone was seen a single time. V gene TRBV5-1 combines with J gene TRBJ2-1; no definite D call. The V end was cut by 0 bases, the J end by 8 bases, with 3 bases between. Per germline, CDR1 SGHRS and CDR2 YFSETQ. The CDR3 spans 11 residues. The CDR3 nucleotides read TGCGCCAGCAGCTTGGTTGATGAGCAGTTCTTC. Amino acids: CASSLVDEQFF.

This clone was counted between two and nine times. The V call is TRBV19, the J call TRBJ2-1; 9 bases map to TRBD1. Trimming cost V 7 bases and J 4 bases; bases outside gene matches: 5. CDR1 is LNHDA, CDR2 SQIVND, per germline (reference sequence). The CDR3 has 14 amino acids. The chain's CDR3 is CASKPGQGYNEQFF. The CDR3 DNA reads as TGTGCCAGTAAACCGGGACAGGGTTACAATGAGCAGTTCTTC.

This clone has ten or more counts. The chain has TRBV4-1 and TRBJ1-2, with a weak D call TRBD1 (6 bases). This CDR3 is built from 13 residues. V was pared by 8 bases and J by 4 bases, with 14 bases between. CDR1 and CDR2 from the germline V gene are MGHRA and YSYEKL. CDR3 nucleotides: TGCGCCAGCCGGGGGGCTAGAGTCTATGGCTACACCTTC. Translated, it gives CASRGARVYGYTF.

The sample holds one count of this clone. The V and J genes are TRBV2 and TRBJ2-1; D tentatively fits TRBD1 or TRBD2 (5 bases each). Between the trimmed V and J ends, which lost 7 bases and 6 bases, there was a span of 10 bases. CDR1 and CDR2 from the germline V gene are SNHLY and FYNNEI. The CDR3 spans 12 residues. This CDR3 is CASIVRGNEQFF. Written as DNA, the CDR3 is TGTGCCAGCATTGTGAGGGGCAATGAGCAGTTCTTC. Variable domain in full (rest from reference TRBV2 and TRBJ2-1): EPEVTQTPSHQVTQMGQEVILRCVPISNHLYFYWYRQILGQKVEFLVSFYNNEISEKSEIFDDQFSVERPDGSNFTLKIRSTKLEDSAMYFCASIVRGNEQFFGPGTRLTVL.

This chain uses TRBV14 with TRBJ2-1; a weak D match, TRBD2 (6 bases). This CDR3 region has 15 residues. The germline V gene has CDR1 SGHDN and CDR2 FVKESK. Trimming took 4 bases from V and 2 from J, leaving 12 bases between them. The CDR3 coding sequence is TGTGCCAGCAGCCTCGTCGGGAGCACCTACAATGAGCAGTTCTTC. It translates to CASSLVGSTYNEQFF.

This clone was seen just once. The chain employs TRBV18 and TRBJ2-1; D ambiguous. Trimming left V 3 bases short and J 1 base short, with 7 bases between. Germline CDR1 reads KGHSH; CDR2 reads LQKENI. The CDR3 runs 14 residues. This CDR3 reads CASSPVSSYNEQFF. The CDR3 coding sequence is TGTGCCAGCTCACCGGTCTCGTCCTACAATGAGCAGTTCTTC.

The chain carries TRBV29-1 and TRBJ2-3; 11 nucleotides line up with TRBD2. Germline assignment: CDR1 SQVTM and CDR2 ANQGSEA. J was trimmed by 2 bases and V by 0 bases; bases with no gene match: 4. There are 16 residues in the CDR3. CDR3 nucleotide sequence: TGCAGCGTTGAAGATCTAGCGGGAGGTGTCACAGATACGCAGTATTTT. Translation gives CSVEDLAGGVTDTQYF.

The chain carries TRBV29-1 and TRBJ2-7; 7 nucleotides agree with TRBD2. Unmatched junction bases numbered 8, after V lost 7 bases and J lost 2 bases. Germline lookup yields CDR1 SQVTM and CDR2 ANQGSEA. The CDR3 spans 13 residues. The CDR3 DNA reads as TGCAGCGCTCACGGGGCGGGAGCCTACGAGCAGTACTTC. Encoded protein: CSAHGAGAYEQYF.

This sequence joins TRBV2 and TRBJ2-3; no clear D. CDR1 is SNHLY, CDR2 FYNNEI, per germline. V gave up 5 bases and J gave up 5 bases, with 11 bases separating them. The CDR3 sequence is 13 residues long. CDR3 bases: TGTGCCAGCAGTCATCGGGTTTTAGATACGCAGTATTTT. Translated, it gives CASSHRVLDTQYF.